These T cell receptor beta chains were read from a single sample in a study of T cell responses to AZD1222 COVID-19 vaccine. Data came from immunoSEQ multiplex PCR; TCRdb stores just in-frame clones and leaves some out. The sample lists 35,000 or so clones, roughly 89% occurring once. Sequenced here: peripheral blood, sampled on day 0 of AZD1222 vaccination. The receptor source for this set is an adult in good health. Both conserved end residues are part of each CDR3. A D gene is named only where the DNA matches it firmly. Clone size is not always given. Where it is, it says once, few, many or a class for expanded clones.

>TRBJ1-5|NA|TRBV7-2|NA
TGTGCCAGCAGCTCCCCAGCCGGGGGCAGTCAGCCCCAGCATTTT
CASSSPAGGSQPQHF
>TRBJ1-2|NA|TRBV13|NA
TGTGCCAGCAGCCAGAAGACAGGCCCCAACTATGGCTACACCTTC
CASSQKTGPNYGYTF
>TRBJ2-3|NA|TRBV5-1|TRBD2
TGCGCCAGCGTCCAGCGGGGGGGCAGAGAGACGAATACGCAGTATTTT
CASVQRGGRETNTQYF
>TRBJ1-2|NA|TRBV9|TRBD1
TGTGCCAGCAGCGTATACGACAGGGCCCTAAACTATGGCTACACCTTC
CASSVYDRALNYGYTF
>TRBJ2-3|NA|TRBV5-1|NA
TGCGCCAGCAGCTTGGAGGGGGGGTTGACAGATACGCAGTATTTT
CASSLEGGLTDTQYF
>TRBJ2-7|NA|TRBV19|NA
TGTGCCAGTAGTACTCCCGAGGAGTACGAGCAGTACTTC
CASSTPEEYEQYF
>TRBJ1-2|few|TRBV3-1/TRBV3-2|TRBD1
TGTGCCAGCAGCTTCATAGGACAGGGAGAAGGCTACACCTTC
CASSFIGQGEGYTF
>TRBJ2-3|NA|TRBV27|TRBD2
TGTGCCAGCAGTTTATGGCTAGCGGGGGGGCGATCGGATACGCAGTATTTT
CASSLWLAGGRSDTQYF
>TRBJ2-5|once|TRBV19|NA
TGTGCCAGTAGTATGGGGCCCCGCGTCGGAACTAGGACCCAGTACTTC
CASSMGPRVGTRTQYF
>TRBJ2-7|NA|TRBV6-2/TRBV6-3|TRBD1
TGTGCCAGCAGTTACGGGACAGGGGCCCTCTCCTACGAGCAGTACTTC
CASSYGTGALSYEQYF
>TRBJ1-5|NA|TRBV18|TRBD1
TGTGCCAGCTCACCAGCGGGACAGGGCGATCAGCCCCAGCATTTT
CASSPAGQGDQPQHF
>TRBJ2-3|NA|TRBV7-6|NA
TGTGCCAGCAGCCCCCGGACGGCTAGCACAGATACGCAGTATTTT
CASSPRTASTDTQYF
>TRBJ2-5|NA|TRBV10-2|NA
TGCGCCAGCAGTGAGTCGACTCGAGGGAGAGAGACCCAGTACTTC
CASSESTRGRETQYF
>TRBJ2-7|NA|TRBV4-2|NA
TGTGCCAGCAGCCAAGCTGGAAGGATTCGGGGGGCGGAGGTCTACGAGCAGTACTTC
CASSQAGRIRGAEVYEQYF
>TRBJ1-1|few|TRBV28|NA
TGTGCCAGCAGTTTGGCAGGGGAAGCTTTCTTT
CASSLAGEAFF
>TRBJ2-3|NA|TRBV5-4|NA
TGTGCCAGCAGCTTGGTCGCAGATACGCAGTATTTT
CASSLVADTQYF
>TRBJ1-4|NA|TRBV27|NA
TGTGCCAGCAGTTTATCGGGGGGCCTTAATGAAAAACTGTTTTTT
CASSLSGGLNEKLFF
>TRBJ2-1|NA|TRBV28|NA
TGTGCCAGCAGTTCGAGCGGAGCGCCCAATTACAATGAGCAGTTCTTC
CASSSSGAPNYNEQFF
>TRBJ2-1|NA|TRBV18|NA
TGTGCCAGCTCACCACCTGGTACAGGGAGCGCCTACAATGAGCAGTTCTTC
CASSPPGTGSAYNEQFF
>TRBJ2-1|once|TRBV2|TRBD2
TGTGCCATCATTAGCGGGAGGGCCAGAAATGAGCAGTTCTTC
CAIISGRARNEQFF
>TRBJ1-4|few|TRBV5-1|NA
TGCGCCAGCAGCTCGGGTGGGACTAATGAAAAACTGTTTTTT
CASSSGGTNEKLFF
>TRBJ2-5|NA|TRBV13|NA
TGTGCCAGCAGCACCCCATTAACCCAAGAGACCCAGTACTTC
CASSTPLTQETQYF
>TRBJ1-1|few|TRBV20-1|NA
TGCAGTGCCCTTAGGACTGAAGCTTTCTTT
CSALRTEAFF
>TRBJ1-4|once|TRBV18|TRBD1
TGTGCCAGCTCTCCGAGACAGGGGCAATCAACTAATGAAAAACTGTTTTTT
CASSPRQGQSTNEKLFF
>TRBJ1-1|NA|TRBV5-5|NA
TGTGCCAGCAGCCTTGATTTAATGTCAGGGTACACTGAAGCTTTCTTT
CASSLDLMSGYTEAFF
>TRBJ1-2|NA|TRBV28|TRBD1
TGTGCCAGCAGTTCGACAGGGGGCGACGGCTACACCTTC
CASSSTGGDGYTF
>TRBJ1-4|NA|TRBV28|NA
TGTGCCAGCAGTTCCGGGGTATTTAATGAAAAACTGTTTTTT
CASSSGVFNEKLFF
>TRBJ1-6|once|TRBV3-1/TRBV3-2|TRBD1
TGTGCCAGCAGCCCCGGGACAGGCGGTAATTCACCCCTCCACTTT
CASSPGTGGNSPLHF
>TRBJ1-3|NA|TRBV6-1|TRBD1
TGTGCCAGCAGTGGAGAGACAGGGAACTCTGGAAACACCATATATTTT
CASSGETGNSGNTIYF
>TRBJ1-4|NA|TRBV10-3|NA
TGTGCCACCGACGAAGGGGTAGGAAAAAGAGTTGGGGGGGAAAAACTGTTTTTT
CATDEGVGKRVGGEKLFF
>TRBJ2-7|NA|TRBV28|NA
TGTGCCAGCAGTTTTCGGGTTTACTACGAGCAGTACTTC
CASSFRVYYEQYF